The 32 T cell receptor beta chains given below trace back to one sample, sequenced in a study of naive and memory T cell subsets. Four PCR rounds used nested alpha and beta constant region primers plus the SP2 primer. TCRdb re-analysed the UMI-ligation and nested PCR reads in MiXCR, keeping a single row per CDR3 protein. The sample has 35,000 to 40,000 distinct CDR3 sequences; roughly 9.6% are singletons. Stated treatment: skin biopsy from PPD injection site in Mantoux-positive individual. The library had UMIs added by 3' ligation of an oligonucleotide to TCR cDNA. Here the sequenced sample was skin, taken from a tuberculin skin test site. These receptors all come from an adult in good health.

This clonotype was detected only a few times. V gene TRBV6-2 or TRBV6-3 combines with J gene TRBJ2-1; D could derive from TRBD1 or TRBD2 (7 bases each). Trimming took 5 bases from V and 2 from J, leaving 16 bases between them. The CDR3 covers 16 residues. Germline V lookup: CDR1 MNHEY, CDR2 SVGEGT. Here the CDR3 reads CASSQPGGGTYNEQFF. The CDR3 nucleotides read TGTGCCAGCAGTCAACCAGGGGGGGGCACCTACAATGAGCAGTTCTTC.

As to this clonotype: A much more abundant neighbour one base away suggests this may be a read error. The J gene is TRBJ2-7, the V gene TRBV7-3; 7 bases line up with TRBD1. CDR1 and CDR2 (germline): SGHTA, FQGTGA. V trimming: 2 bases; J trimming: 1 base; junction bases outside the gene matches: 5. The CDR3 totals 15 residues. This CDR3 is CASSLLPRGSYEQYF. Written as DNA, the CDR3 is TGTGCCAGCAGCTTACTCCCCAGGGGGTCCTACGAGCAGTACTTC.

In this sample, this clonotype turned up many times. The chain joins TRBV18 to TRBJ1-5; D not resolved. CDR1 and CDR2 from the germline V gene are KGHSH and LQKENI. Between the trimmed V and J ends, which lost 2 bases and 3 bases, there was a span of 5 bases. CDR3 length: 13 amino acids. CDR3 loop: CASSPGNNQPQHF. The CDR3 DNA sequence: TGTGCCAGCTCACCAGGGAACAATCAGCCCCAGCATTTT.

This clonotype was seen ten or more times. The chain carries TRBV12-3 or TRBV12-4 and TRBJ2-3; 9 bases agree with TRBD2. This CDR3 is 16 amino acids long. The V and J ends lost 3 bases and 4 bases, in that order; junction bases with no gene match: 8. The CDR3 loop reads CASSLGGTSWADTQYF. CDR3 nucleotides: TGTGCCAGCAGTTTGGGAGGGACTAGCTGGGCAGATACGCAGTATTTT.

This chain joins TRBV5-4 and TRBJ2-1, with no clear D. CDR1 and CDR2 from the germline V gene are SGHNT and YYREEE (reference sequence). CDR3 size: 15 residues. The V gene lost 0 bases and the J gene lost 3 bases, with 10 bases spanning the gap. CDR3 nucleotides: TGTGCCAGCAGCTTGGGCCGGATTGACTACAATGAGCAGTTCTTC. Encoded protein: CASSLGRIDYNEQFF.

This clonotype was detected many times. V usage is TRBV5-1 and J usage is TRBJ2-1; 10 nucleotides agree with TRBD1. Germline V gene data show CDR1 as SGHRS and CDR2 as YFSETQ. The CDR3 has 13 residues. The junction had 3 bases not matched to a gene; V was cut back by 3 bases and J by 9 bases. The CDR3 is CASSWDRGTEQFF. CDR3 nucleotide sequence: TGCGCCAGCAGCTGGGACAGGGGAACTGAGCAGTTCTTC.

This clonotype was counted at least ten times. V usage is TRBV5-1 and J usage is TRBJ2-1; D call uncertain. Germline CDR1 and CDR2: SGHRS and YFSETQ. V was trimmed by 7 bases and J by 12 bases, leaving 26 bases between them. The CDR3 loop spans 15 amino acids. The CDR3 protein is CASCRNPWQNDGQFF. The CDR3 nucleotides read TGCGCCAGCTGTAGGAACCCCTGGCAAAATGACGGGCAGTTCTTC.

CDR3 residues: CSAIANGGTNEQFF. In DNA form, the CDR3 reads TGCAGTGCTATCGCGAACGGGGGGACCAATGAGCAGTTCTTC. The chain uses TRBV20-1 and TRBJ2-1; 7 nucleotides match TRBD2. V lost 4 bases to trimming and J lost 6 bases; unmatched junction nucleotides: 9. The CDR3 consists of 14 residues. Germline CDR1 reads DFQATT; CDR2 reads SNEGSKA (reference sequence).

The chain carries TRBV27 and TRBJ2-5, with 8 nucleotides matching TRBD1. The germline CDR1 and CDR2 sequences are MNHEY and SMNVEV (reference sequence). The J segment lost 5 bases and the V segment lost 1 base, leaving 6 bases of the junction unmatched. The CDR3 has 15 amino acids. This CDR3 is CASSLWWTGKETQYF. Here the CDR3 DNA reads TGTGCCAGCAGTTTATGGTGGACAGGGAAGGAGACCCAGTACTTC.

This chain uses TRBV30 with TRBJ1-1, with a weak D call TRBD1 (5 bases). The CDR3 has 14 residues. V was pared by 3 bases and J by 0 bases, with 11 bases between. CDR1 GTSNPN and CDR2 SVGIG come from the germline V gene (reference sequence). CDR3 protein: CAWRPRQMNTEAFF. In DNA, the CDR3 is TGTGCCTGGAGGCCAAGACAGATGAACACTGAAGCTTTCTTT. Filled out from reference TRBV30 and TRBJ1-1, the complete variable domain reads SQTIHQWPATLVQPVGSPLSLECTVEGTSNPNLYWYRQAAGRGLQLLFYSVGIGQISSEVPQNLSASRPQDRQFILSSKKLLLSDSGFYLCAWRPRQMNTEAFFGQGTRLTVV.

The sample holds many counts of this clonotype. V is TRBV12-5 and J is TRBJ2-2; D call uncertain. The CDR3 consists of 14 residues. The germline V gene encodes CDR1 LGHNT and CDR2 FRNRAP. Trimming took 3 bases from V and 0 from J, leaving 5 bases between them. This CDR3 is CASGLQPNTGELFF. The DNA for the CDR3 is TGTGCTAGTGGTTTACAGCCGAACACCGGGGAGCTGTTTTTT.

There are many counts of this clonotype. The genes are TRBV7-6 and TRBJ2-2; TRBD1 aligns across 9 bases. Germline loops: CDR1 SGHVS, CDR2 FNYEAQ. The CDR3 runs 15 residues. V shed 5 bases and J 6 bases; nucleotides not matched to a gene: 7. In DNA, the CDR3 is TGTGCCAGCAGCCTGGGACAGGGAGGGTCCGGGGAGCTGTTTTTT. It specifies CASSLGQGGSGELFF.

This clonotype turned up a few times. The V and J genes are TRBV6-6 and TRBJ1-2; D remains ambiguous. The V end was cut by 3 bases, the J end by 2 bases, with 22 bases between. CDR1 and CDR2 (germline): MNHNY, SVGAGI (reference sequence). The CDR3 is made up of 18 amino acids. CDR3 nucleotide sequence: TGTGCCAGCAGTTATCCCCAAACAACGCTAGGGTTGAACTATGGCTACACCTTC. Translation: CASSYPQTTLGLNYGYTF.

This clonotype is medium-sized (0.01 to 0.1%). This chain uses TRBV6-5 with TRBJ2-7; tentatively, D is TRBD1 (5 bases). This CDR3 has 13 amino acids. Trimming took off 2 bases at V and 3 bases at J, with 8 bases between the two ends. CDR1 MNHEY and CDR2 SVGAGI come from the germline V gene. CDR3 in DNA: TGTGCCAGCAGTTACAGGGGTAACTACGAGCAGTACTTC. It specifies CASSYRGNYEQYF.

Many counts were recorded for this clonotype. V and J are TRBV27 and TRBJ2-1; D possibly corresponds to TRBD2 (5 bases). The CDR3 covers 17 residues. Germline values: CDR1 MNHEY, CDR2 SMNVEV (reference sequence). V lost 6 bases, J lost 6 bases, and 24 bases lay in between. The CDR3 is CASREDHDGLSSNEQFF. The CDR3 DNA is TGTGCCAGCAGAGAAGACCACGACGGACTCTCGAGCAATGAGCAGTTCTTC.

Written as DNA, the CDR3 is TGCAGTGCTAGAGTGCCTAGCGGGGGTTTCACATCAGATACGCAGTATTTT. Its protein is CSARVPSGGFTSDTQYF. The chain is built from TRBV20-1 and TRBJ2-3, with TRBD2 identical over 10 bases. J lost 4 bases, V lost 1 base, and 11 bases had no gene match. The CDR3 is 17 amino acids. Germline CDR1 reads DFQATT; CDR2 reads SNEGSKA (reference sequence).

The chain recombines TRBV29-1 with TRBJ2-1; 12 positions match TRBD2. J was trimmed by 7 bases and V by 4 bases; bases with no gene match: 8. CDR1 is SQVTM, CDR2 ANQGSEA, per germline. This CDR3 is built from 15 residues. The CDR3 DNA follows: TGCAGCGTTGGACGACTAGCGGGGGATTGGAATGAGCAGTTCTTC. This sequence encodes CSVGRLAGDWNEQFF.

This clonotype was detected only a few times. This chain connects TRBV12-3 or TRBV12-4 to TRBJ2-7; D might be TRBD1 or TRBD2, each matching 5 bases. This CDR3 region has 15 residues. V dropped 5 bases and J dropped 0 bases, with 14 bases sitting between them. The CDR3: CASSPEGLFSYEQYF. The CDR3 DNA follows: TGTGCCAGCAGTCCCGAGGGGCTTTTCTCCTACGAGCAGTACTTC.

This clonotype was counted ten times or more. The chain carries TRBV25-1 and TRBJ2-1; 7 positions match TRBD2. After removal of 6 bases from V and 10 bases from J, the junction contained 3 bases not matched to a gene. CDR1 and CDR2 from the germline V gene are MGHDK and SYGVNS. The CDR3 spans 11 residues. The CDR3 sequence: CASSLAVEQFF. The CDR3 bases are TGTGCCAGCAGCCTAGCGGTCGAGCAGTTCTTC.

This clonotype showed up just a few times. The chain recombines TRBV29-1 with TRBJ2-7, with D perhaps matching TRBD2 (5 bases). CDR1 and CDR2 from the germline V gene are SQVTM and ANQGSEA. V was cut by 2 bases and J by 3 bases, with 20 bases left in between. This CDR3 has 16 amino acids. The CDR3: CSVELAREKLHYEQYF. In nucleotides, the CDR3 is TGCAGCGTTGAACTGGCGAGGGAAAAACTTCACTACGAGCAGTACTTC.

The V call is TRBV13, the J call TRBJ2-7; a weak D match, TRBD2 (6 bases). Trimming removed 5 bases at V and 7 bases at J, with 15 bases between. Germline V lookup: CDR1 PRHDT, CDR2 FYEKMQ (reference sequence). The CDR3 loop spans 13 amino acids. CDR3 nucleotide sequence: TGTGCCAGCAGCCCCGGACTACTGAGGGAGCAGTACTTC. Protein sequence: CASSPGLLREQYF. Using reference TRBV13 and TRBJ2-7 for the parts outside the CDR3, the full variable domain is AAGVIQSPRHLIKEKRETATLKCYPIPRHDTVYWYQQGPGQDPQFLISFYEKMQSDKGSIPDRFSAQQFSDYHSELNMSSLELGDSALYFCASSPGLLREQYFGPGTRLTVT.

The rearrangement joins TRBV28 to TRBJ2-5; D remains unclear. Germline V CDR1 and CDR2: MDHEN, SYDVKM. V gave up 6 bases and J gave up 2 bases, with 13 bases separating them. The CDR3 consists of 14 residues. In DNA, the CDR3 is TGTGCCAGCAGCATGAGCCGTACTCAAGAGACCCAGTACTTC. Translated, it gives CASSMSRTQETQYF.

This clonotype was found a few times. The chain recombines TRBV14 with TRBJ2-1; D is possibly TRBD1 or TRBD2 (6 bases each). Germline V gene lookup returns CDR1 SGHDN and CDR2 FVKESK. V lost 4 bases and J 2 bases, leaving 15 bases between the germline ends. The CDR3 covers 16 residues. CDR3 nucleotide sequence: TGTGCCAGCAGCCCCCTCGGAGGGGGGACCTACAATGAGCAGTTCTTC. This translates into CASSPLGGGTYNEQFF.

This clonotype appeared many times. The chain employs TRBV12-3 or TRBV12-4 and TRBJ2-1; D remains unclear. The CDR3 is made up of 12 amino acids. Trimming pared 6 bases from V and 3 bases from J, leaving 6 bases between. CDR3 loop: CASSPGYNEQFF. The CDR3, as DNA: TGTGCCAGCAGCCCGGGCTACAATGAGCAGTTCTTC.

This clonotype was counted at least ten times. The V and J genes are TRBV5-4 and TRBJ2-7; no reliable D call. The germline V gene has CDR1 SGHNT and CDR2 YYREEE (reference sequence). V was pared by 5 bases and J by 5 bases, with 17 bases between. The length of the CDR3 is 14 residues. CDR3 region: CASSPTLGDHEQYF. The CDR3 DNA sequence: TGTGCCAGCAGTCCGACCCTAGGTGACCACGAGCAGTACTTC.

This clonotype was seen at least ten times. This chain links TRBV27 with TRBJ2-2; D tentatively fits TRBD1 or TRBD2 (5 bases each). V was shortened by 2 bases and J by 7 bases, with 20 bases between the two germline ends. Germline V lookup: CDR1 MNHEY, CDR2 SMNVEV (reference sequence). The length of the CDR3 is 17 residues. The CDR3 here is CASSLTWPRRDDGELFF. As DNA, the CDR3 is TGTGCCAGCAGTTTAACTTGGCCTCGACGGGACGACGGGGAGCTGTTTTTT.

This clonotype was found a few times. V gene TRBV20-1 combines with J gene TRBJ1-2, with 8 bases matching TRBD1. The CDR3 has 13 residues. Germline trimming cut 5 bases from V and 3 bases from J; bases unmatched to any gene: 5. CDR1 is DFQATT and CDR2 is SNEGSKA in the germline V gene (reference sequence). As DNA, the CDR3 is TGCAGTGCTTATGACAGGGGTGACTATGGCTACACCTTC. It codes for CSAYDRGDYGYTF.

The table lists this clonotype with many counts. The CDR3 sequence: CSVASRGNNEKLFF. In DNA, the CDR3 is TGCAGCGTTGCCAGCCGCGGTAATAATGAAAAACTGTTTTTT. The J gene is TRBJ1-4, the V gene TRBV29-1; no clear D. V lost 4 bases and J 4 bases, leaving 13 bases between the germline ends. CDR1 and CDR2 from the germline V gene are SQVTM and ANQGSEA. The CDR3 length is 14 residues.

At least ten counts were recorded for this clonotype. This rearrangement joins TRBV7-2 to TRBJ1-5, with D uncertain. The CDR3 spans 13 residues. From germline, CDR1 is SGHTA and CDR2 FQGNSA. Trimming pared 1 base from V and 4 bases from J, leaving 5 bases between. The CDR3 is CASSLGPNQPQHF. CDR3 sequence (DNA): TGTGCCAGCAGCTTAGGTCCAAATCAGCCCCAGCATTTT.

At least ten counts were recorded for this clonotype. The chain joins TRBV7-4 to TRBJ2-5; 8 nucleotides line up with TRBD1. The V segment lost 5 bases and the J segment 6 bases; nucleotides outside the gene matches: 14. CDR1 and CDR2 (germline): SGHVT, SQSDAQ. This CDR3 contains 16 residues. The CDR3 protein is CASSHAPGQVKKTQYF. CDR3 nucleotide sequence: TGTGCCAGCAGCCACGCCCCGGGACAGGTCAAAAAGACCCAGTACTTC.

This clonotype was observed at least ten times. The V call is TRBV12-3 or TRBV12-4, the J call TRBJ1-6, with no clear D. Trimming took 3 bases from V and 7 from J, leaving 10 bases between them. The CDR3 is 14 amino acids. CDR3 in DNA: TGTGCCAGCAGTTTTGAGGCGGAGAATTCACCCCTCCACTTT. Translating it yields CASSFEAENSPLHF.

The table lists this clonotype with many counts. The rearrangement links TRBV29-1 to TRBJ1-1; no definite D call. The CDR3 loop spans 12 amino acids. CDR1 is SQVTM, CDR2 ANQGSEA, per germline. This CDR3 reads CSYSEGNTEAFF. CDR3 nucleotides: TGCAGTTACAGCGAGGGGAACACTGAAGCTTTCTTT.